The clone carrying this T cell receptor (beta chain) was found many times. Its cognate antigen is unknown. Template switching created a universal primer site, and the cDNA included unique molecular identifiers. Each CDR3 protein is one row after TCRdb ran MiXCR on the 5' RACE reads. The sample holds a few hundred thousand distinct CDR3 sequences; 8.5% to 10% are singletons and the top ten take about 8.1%. The data were taken from a study of identical twins. Notes on the study in general: Weaker excess twin sharing was seen among beta out-of-frame sequences.

The CDR3 covers 17 residues. The V gene end was trimmed by 5 bases and the J gene end by 1 base; junction bases not matched to a gene: 8. Healthy Caucasians were all of the donors. The V call is TRBV12-3 or TRBV12-4, the J call TRBJ2-6; 7 nucleotides align to TRBD1. Sequencing was carried out using naive T cells sorted from blood. This TCR was recovered from a woman between 45 and 65 years old in good health. The CDR3 spells CASSSPTGLSGANVLTF. CDR3 nucleotides: TGTGCCAGCAGTAGCCCGACAGGGCTATCTGGGGCCAACGTCCTGACTTTC.